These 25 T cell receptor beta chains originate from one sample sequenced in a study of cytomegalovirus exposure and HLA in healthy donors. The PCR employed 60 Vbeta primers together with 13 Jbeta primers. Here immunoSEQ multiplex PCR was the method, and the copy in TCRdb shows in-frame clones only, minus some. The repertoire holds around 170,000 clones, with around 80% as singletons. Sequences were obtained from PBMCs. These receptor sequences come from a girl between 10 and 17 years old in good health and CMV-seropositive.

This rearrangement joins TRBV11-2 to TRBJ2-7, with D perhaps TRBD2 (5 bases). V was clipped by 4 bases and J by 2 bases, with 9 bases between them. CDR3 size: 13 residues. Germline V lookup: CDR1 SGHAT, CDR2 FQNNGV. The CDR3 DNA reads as TGTGCCAGCAGCTCCGGGGTTGCCTACGAGCAGTACTTC. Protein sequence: CASSSGVAYEQYF. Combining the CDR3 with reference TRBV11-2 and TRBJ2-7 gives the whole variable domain EAGVAQSPRYKIIEKRQSVAFWCNPISGHATLYWYQQILGQGPKLLIQFQNNGVVDDSQLPKDRFSAERLKGVDSTLKIQPAKLEDSAVYLCASSSGVAYEQYFGPGTRLTVT.

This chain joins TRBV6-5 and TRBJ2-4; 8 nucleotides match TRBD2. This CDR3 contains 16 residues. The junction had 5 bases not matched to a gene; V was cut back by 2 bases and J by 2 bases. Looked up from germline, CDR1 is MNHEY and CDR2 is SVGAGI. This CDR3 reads CASSYQRETTKNIQYF. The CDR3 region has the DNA TGTGCCAGCAGTTACCAGCGGGAGACAACCAAAAACATTCAGTACTTC.

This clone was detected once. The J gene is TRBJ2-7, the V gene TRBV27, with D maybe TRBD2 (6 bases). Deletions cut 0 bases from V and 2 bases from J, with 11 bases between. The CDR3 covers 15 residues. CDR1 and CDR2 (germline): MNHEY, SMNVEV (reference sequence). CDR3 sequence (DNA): TGTGCCAGCAGTTTATCGGCTAGCGCAACCTACGAGCAGTACTTC. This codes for CASSLSASATYEQYF.

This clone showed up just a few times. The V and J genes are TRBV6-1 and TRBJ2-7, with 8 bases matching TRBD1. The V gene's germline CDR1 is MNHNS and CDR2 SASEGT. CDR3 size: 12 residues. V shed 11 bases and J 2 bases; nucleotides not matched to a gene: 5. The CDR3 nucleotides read TGTGCCTGCGCAGGGGGCCCCTACGAGCAGTACTTC. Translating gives CACAGGPYEQYF.

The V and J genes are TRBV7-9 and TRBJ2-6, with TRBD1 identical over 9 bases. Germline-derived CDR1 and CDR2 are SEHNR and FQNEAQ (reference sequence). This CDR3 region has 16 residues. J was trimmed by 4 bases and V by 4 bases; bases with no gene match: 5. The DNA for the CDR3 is TGTGCCAGCAGCTCGAAACAGGGGGCCGGGGCCAACGTCCTGACTTTC. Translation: CASSSKQGAGANVLTF.

The CDR3 DNA is TGTGCCAGCAGCTTACAGGGTCGCAGCGAAAAACTGTTTTTT. This sequence encodes CASSLQGRSEKLFF. The genes are TRBV7-9 and TRBJ1-4; a possible D gene is TRBD1 (5 bases). The CDR3 is 14 amino acids. Germline V gives CDR1 SEHNR, CDR2 FQNEAQ (reference sequence). V lost 2 bases and J lost 8, with 12 bases in between.

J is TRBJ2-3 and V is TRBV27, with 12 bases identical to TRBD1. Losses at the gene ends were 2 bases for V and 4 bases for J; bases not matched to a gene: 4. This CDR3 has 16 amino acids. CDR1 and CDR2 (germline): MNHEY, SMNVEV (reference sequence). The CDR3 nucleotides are TGTGCCAGCAGTTTAGGGACAGGGGGCACCGCAGATACGCAGTATTTT. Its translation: CASSLGTGGTADTQYF.

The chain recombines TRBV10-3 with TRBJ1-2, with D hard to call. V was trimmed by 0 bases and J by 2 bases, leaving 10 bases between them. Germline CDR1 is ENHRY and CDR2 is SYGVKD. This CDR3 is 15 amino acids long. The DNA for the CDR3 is TGTGCCATCAGTGAGTCGCCAGGCTTAAACTATGGCTACACCTTC. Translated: CAISESPGLNYGYTF.

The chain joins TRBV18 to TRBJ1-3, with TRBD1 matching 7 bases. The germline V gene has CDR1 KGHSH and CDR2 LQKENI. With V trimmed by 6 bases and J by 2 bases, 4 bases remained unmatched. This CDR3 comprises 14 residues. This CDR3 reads CASSLGQAGNTIYF. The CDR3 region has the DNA TGTGCCAGCTCGCTCGGACAGGCTGGAAACACCATATATTTT.

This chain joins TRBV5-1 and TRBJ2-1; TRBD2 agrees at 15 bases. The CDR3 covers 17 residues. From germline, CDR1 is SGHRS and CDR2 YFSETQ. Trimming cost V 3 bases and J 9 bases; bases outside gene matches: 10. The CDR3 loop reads CASSWTSGRASGTEQFF. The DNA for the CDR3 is TGCGCCAGCAGCTGGACTAGCGGGAGGGCCTCGGGCACTGAGCAGTTCTTC.

DNA for the CDR3: TGTGCCAGCAGTGAGGGGGAGCGGGGGCACAATGAGCAGTTCTTC. It codes for CASSEGERGHNEQFF. The chain uses TRBV2 and TRBJ2-1, with 8 bases lining up with TRBD2. CDR1 SNHLY and CDR2 FYNNEI come from the germline V gene. Losses at the gene ends were 3 bases for V and 5 bases for J; bases not matched to a gene: 6. The CDR3 length is 15 residues.

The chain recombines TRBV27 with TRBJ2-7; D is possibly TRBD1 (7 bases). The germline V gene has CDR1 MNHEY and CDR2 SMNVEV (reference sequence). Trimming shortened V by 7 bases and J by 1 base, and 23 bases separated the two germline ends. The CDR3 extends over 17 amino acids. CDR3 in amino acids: CASTTRRGTGSSYEQYF. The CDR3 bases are TGTGCCAGCACGACCCGCAGGGGGACTGGGTCTTCCTACGAGCAGTACTTC.

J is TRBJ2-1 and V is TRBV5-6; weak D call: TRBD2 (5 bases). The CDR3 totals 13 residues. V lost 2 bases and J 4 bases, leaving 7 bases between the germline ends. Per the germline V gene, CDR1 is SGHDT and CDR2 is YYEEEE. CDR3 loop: CASSFGVYNEQFF. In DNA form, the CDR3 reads TGTGCCAGCAGCTTCGGGGTATACAATGAGCAGTTCTTC.

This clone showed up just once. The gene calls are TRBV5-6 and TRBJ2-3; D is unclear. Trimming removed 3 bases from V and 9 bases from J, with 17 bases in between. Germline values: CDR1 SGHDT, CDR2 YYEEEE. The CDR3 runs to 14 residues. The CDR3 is CASSSPQVRLTQYF. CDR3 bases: TGTGCCAGCAGCTCCCCTCAGGTTCGTTTGACGCAGTATTTT.

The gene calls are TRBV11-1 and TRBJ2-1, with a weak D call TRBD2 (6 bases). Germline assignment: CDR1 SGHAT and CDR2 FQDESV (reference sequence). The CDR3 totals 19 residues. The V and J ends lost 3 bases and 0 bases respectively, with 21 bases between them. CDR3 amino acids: CASSFRTYHAGGSYNEQFF. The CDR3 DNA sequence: TGTGCCAGCAGCTTTCGGACTTACCATGCCGGGGGCTCCTACAATGAGCAGTTCTTC.

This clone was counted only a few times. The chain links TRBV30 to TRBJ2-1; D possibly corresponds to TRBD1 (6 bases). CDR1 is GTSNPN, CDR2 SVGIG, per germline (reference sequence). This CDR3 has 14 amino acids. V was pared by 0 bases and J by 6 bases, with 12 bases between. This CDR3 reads CAWSVGGLVNEQFF. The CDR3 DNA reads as TGTGCCTGGAGTGTTGGGGGCCTCGTCAATGAGCAGTTCTTC.

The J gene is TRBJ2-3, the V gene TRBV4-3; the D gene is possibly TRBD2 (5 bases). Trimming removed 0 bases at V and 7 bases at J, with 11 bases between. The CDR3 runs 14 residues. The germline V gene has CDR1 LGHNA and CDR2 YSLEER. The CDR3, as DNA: TGCGCCAGCAGCCAAGAGACGGGGTTATATACGCAGTATTTT. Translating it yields CASSQETGLYTQYF.

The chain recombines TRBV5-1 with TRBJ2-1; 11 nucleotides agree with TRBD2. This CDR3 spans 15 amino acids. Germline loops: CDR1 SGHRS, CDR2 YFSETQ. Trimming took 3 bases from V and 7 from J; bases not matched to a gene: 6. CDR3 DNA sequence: TGCGCCAGCAGCTCAACTAGCGGGAGTTTAAATGAGCAGTTCTTC. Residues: CASSSTSGSLNEQFF.

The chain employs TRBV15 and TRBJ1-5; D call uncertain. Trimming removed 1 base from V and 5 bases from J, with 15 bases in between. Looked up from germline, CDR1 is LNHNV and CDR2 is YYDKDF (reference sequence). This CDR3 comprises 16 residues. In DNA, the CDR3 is TGTGCCACCAGCAGAGCTTCCGTGAGGGTAGATCAGCCCCAGCATTTT. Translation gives CATSRASVRVDQPQHF.

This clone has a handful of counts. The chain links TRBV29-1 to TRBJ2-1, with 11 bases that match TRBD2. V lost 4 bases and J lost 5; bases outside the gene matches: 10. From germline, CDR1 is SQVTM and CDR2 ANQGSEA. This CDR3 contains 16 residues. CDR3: CSVAGLAGGGHNEQFF. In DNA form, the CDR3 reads TGCAGCGTTGCCGGGCTAGCGGGAGGAGGGCACAATGAGCAGTTCTTC.

CDR3 region: CASSMTFGDSHNQPQHF. The CDR3 DNA sequence: TGTGCCAGTAGTATGACCTTTGGGGACAGTCATAATCAGCCCCAGCATTTT. The rearrangement links TRBV19 to TRBJ1-5; 7 bases match TRBD1. Per germline, CDR1 LNHDA and CDR2 SQIVND (reference sequence). This CDR3 contains 17 residues. With V trimmed by 3 bases and J by 4 bases, 12 bases remained unmatched.

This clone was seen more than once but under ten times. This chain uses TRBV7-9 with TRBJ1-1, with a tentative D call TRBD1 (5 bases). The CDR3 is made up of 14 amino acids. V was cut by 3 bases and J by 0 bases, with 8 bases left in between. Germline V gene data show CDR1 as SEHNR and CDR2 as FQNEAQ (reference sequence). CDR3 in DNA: TGTGCCAGCAGCTTTAAGGGGCTGAACACTGAAGCTTTCTTT. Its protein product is CASSFKGLNTEAFF.

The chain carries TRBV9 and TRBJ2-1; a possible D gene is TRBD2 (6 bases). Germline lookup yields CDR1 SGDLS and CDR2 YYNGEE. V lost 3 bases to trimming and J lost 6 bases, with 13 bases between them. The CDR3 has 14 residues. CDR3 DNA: TGTGCCAGCAGCGGACCGGGACTCCTCAATGAGCAGTTCTTC. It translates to CASSGPGLLNEQFF.

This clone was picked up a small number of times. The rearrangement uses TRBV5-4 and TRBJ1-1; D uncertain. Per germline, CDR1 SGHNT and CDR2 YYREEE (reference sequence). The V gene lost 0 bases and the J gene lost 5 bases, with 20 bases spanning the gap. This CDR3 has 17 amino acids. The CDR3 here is CASSLDLFRLDSTEAFF. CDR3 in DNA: TGTGCCAGCAGCTTGGATCTCTTCAGGTTGGATTCAACTGAAGCTTTCTTT.

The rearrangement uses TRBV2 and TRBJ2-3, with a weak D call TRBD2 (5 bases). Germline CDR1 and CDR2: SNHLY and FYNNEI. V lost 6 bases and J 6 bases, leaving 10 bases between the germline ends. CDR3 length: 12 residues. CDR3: CASRPRGDTQYF. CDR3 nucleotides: TGTGCCAGCAGGCCGCGAGGGGATACGCAGTATTTT.